Shown below are 9 T cell receptor beta chains from a single sample sequenced in a study of blood T cells in healthy people across ages (dated by TCRdb to between 2015 and 2017). Library creation used 5' RACE. The data were produced on an Illumina HiSeq 2500. A second PCR of about 6 to 11 cycles was run with a J-beta primer mix and a sample-barcoded 5' primer. TCRdb reprocessing: public reads trimmed at Q25 with fastp, clones called with MiXCR, in-frame beta chains kept. A single entry per CDR3 protein holds the most common genes and DNA from its merged rows. The sample table lists hundreds of thousands of distinct CDR3 sequences, just over 55% of them with a count of one. The ten largest clones represent under 30% of the sample. Sequences were obtained from blood. These receptors all stem from a man aged 35 to 55 in good health.

This sequence joins TRBV29-1 and TRBJ2-1; 7 positions agree with TRBD2. Near its end, the DNA agrees better with TRBJ2-7, so the J call may be wrong. This CDR3 is built from 13 residues. CDR1 SQVTM and CDR2 ANQGSEA come from the germline V gene. DNA of the CDR3: TGCAGCGTTGGGCCTAGCGGTAACAATGAGCAGTACTTC. It translates to CSVGPSGNNEQYF.

The table lists this clonotype with a few counts. This chain joins TRBV13 and TRBJ2-5; 9 bases fit TRBD2. The CDR3 contains 19 residues. CDR1 and CDR2 (germline): PRHDT, FYEKMQ (reference sequence). With V trimmed by 2 bases and J by 0 bases, 13 bases remained unmatched. CDR3 amino acids: CASSLRAGGPDGHQETQYF. The DNA for the CDR3 is TGTGCCAGCAGCTTACGAGCGGGGGGACCAGACGGTCACCAAGAGACCCAGTACTTC.

This chain connects TRBV4-2 to TRBJ2-1; possible D gene TRBD1, 6 bases. The J call may be mistaken, given a closer DNA end match to TRBJ2-7. The germline CDR1 and CDR2 sequences are LGHNA and YNFKEQ. This CDR3 spans 14 amino acids. The CDR3 is CASSHPGAYNEQYF. The CDR3 DNA sequence: TGTGCCAGCAGCCACCCAGGGGCTTACAATGAGCAGTACTTC.

V and J are TRBV6-1 and TRBJ1-5, with D tentatively TRBD1 (6 bases). This CDR3 spans 16 amino acids. V gave up 6 bases and J gave up 0 bases, with 15 bases separating them. Looked up from germline, CDR1 is MNHNS and CDR2 is SASEGT. The CDR3, as DNA: TGTGCCAGCAGGGGGGCAACAGGCTATAGCAATCAGCCCCAGCATTTT. It codes for CASRGATGYSNQPQHF.

The gene calls are TRBV6-2 or TRBV6-3 and TRBJ2-7; D possibly matches TRBD1 or TRBD2 (5 bases each). Germline CDR1 reads MNHEY; CDR2 reads SVGEGT. This CDR3 has 14 residues. V lost 5 bases and J 5 bases, leaving 16 bases between the germline ends. The CDR3 reads CASSTGDPFHEQYF. The CDR3 DNA reads as TGTGCCAGCAGTACCGGGGACCCTTTCCACGAGCAGTACTTC.

The chain employs TRBV10-1 and TRBJ2-4; TRBD2 matches at 7 bases. The DNA end is a closer match to TRBJ2-7, so the J assignment may be wrong. Germline CDR1 WNHNN, CDR2 SYGVQD (reference sequence). The CDR3 has 14 residues. The CDR3 sequence is CASSEGGGLYEQYF. CDR3 DNA sequence: TGCGCCAGCAGTGAGGGCGGGGGACTCTACGAGCAGTACTTC.

The chain has TRBV7-9 and TRBJ2-1; D not resolved. Germline CDR1 is SEHNR and CDR2 is FQNEAQ (reference sequence). The CDR3 runs 15 residues. With 1 base removed from V and 0 bases from J, the gap between germline ends came to 7 bases. The CDR3 is CASSLVVGSYNEQFF. The CDR3 nucleotides read TGTGCCAGCAGCTTAGTTGTTGGCTCCTACAATGAGCAGTTCTTC.

This clonotype was detected once. V and J are TRBV6-5 and TRBJ1-1, with D uncertain. The CDR3 is made up of 16 amino acids. Germline CDR1 is MNHEY and CDR2 is SVGAGI. V was trimmed by 1 base and J by 3 bases, leaving 15 bases between them. The CDR3 is CASSYLPLAGDTEAFF. The CDR3 region has the DNA TGTGCCAGCAGTTACTTACCCCTAGCCGGGGACACTGAAGCTTTCTTT.

The rearrangement joins TRBV4-2 to TRBJ1-5; no reliable D call. CDR1 LGHNA and CDR2 YNFKEQ come from the germline V gene. The CDR3 has 15 residues. V lost 0 bases and J 0 bases, leaving 6 bases between the germline ends. CDR3 bases: TGTGCCAGCAGCCAAGATCCGAATAGCAATCAGCCCCAGCATTTT. Its protein product is CASSQDPNSNQPQHF.